A selection of T cell receptor beta chains follows, all from one sample in a study of radiation and T cells in renal cell carcinoma. TCRdb's table, derived via immunoSEQ multiplex PCR, lists solely in-frame clones and lacks some. The sample includes tens of thousands of clones, 75% to 90% of them seen just once. Specimen: blood, collected from a patient whose treatment included radiotherapy and nephrectomy. The source of these receptors is a woman between 65 and 79 years old with renal cell carcinoma. CDR3s include the opening cysteine and the closing phenylalanine or tryptophan. A D gene is named only where the DNA matches it firmly. Clone size is shown for a subset of rows, as once, few, many or a class of expanded clone.

J gene: TRBJ2-7; clone size: once; D gene: TRBD2; V gene: TRBV10-2; CDR3 protein: CASSEDWVGLAGLPSDEQYF; CDR3 DNA: TGCGCCAGCAGTGAGGATTGGGTCGGTCTAGCGGGTCTCCCGTCGGACGAGCAGTACTTC
J gene: TRBJ2-1; clone size: .; D gene: .; V gene: TRBV7-2; CDR3 protein: CASSLAWTSNEQFF; CDR3 DNA: TGTGCCAGCAGCTTAGCGTGGACTTCCAATGAGCAGTTCTTC
J gene: TRBJ2-3; clone size: .; D gene: TRBD1; V gene: TRBV7-9; CDR3 protein: CASSPRTGASTDTQYF; CDR3 DNA: TGTGCCAGCAGCCCGCGTACAGGGGCCAGCACAGATACGCAGTATTTT
J gene: TRBJ1-4; clone size: .; D gene: .; V gene: TRBV19; CDR3 protein: CASRGGTNEKLFF; CDR3 DNA: TGTGCCAGTAGAGGGGGGACTAATGAAAAACTGTTTTTT
J gene: TRBJ1-2; clone size: once; D gene: TRBD1; V gene: TRBV27; CDR3 protein: CASSFLPLDRERGYTF; CDR3 DNA: TGTGCCAGCAGTTTCCTCCCCTTAGACAGGGAGCGCGGCTACACCTTC
J gene: TRBJ2-1; clone size: .; D gene: TRBD2; V gene: TRBV4-1; CDR3 protein: CASSQAPGGLARRTHNEQFF; CDR3 DNA: TGCGCCAGCAGCCAAGCTCCCGGGGGACTAGCGCGAAGGACCCACAATGAGCAGTTCTTC
J gene: TRBJ2-1; clone size: .; D gene: TRBD2; V gene: TRBV11-3; CDR3 protein: CASSLAGGPYEQFF; CDR3 DNA: TGTGCCAGCAGCTTAGCGGGAGGGCCCTATGAGCAGTTCTTC
J gene: TRBJ1-5; clone size: .; D gene: TRBD1; V gene: TRBV19; CDR3 protein: CASSTRDRGYWQPQHF; CDR3 DNA: TGTGCCAGTAGTACCCGGGACAGGGGGTATTGGCAGCCCCAGCATTTT
J gene: TRBJ2-1; clone size: .; D gene: TRBD2; V gene: TRBV27; CDR3 protein: CASRPGGDYNEQFF; CDR3 DNA: TGTGCCAGCAGGCCGGGGGGGGACTACAATGAGCAGTTCTTC
J gene: TRBJ1-6; clone size: .; D gene: TRBD1; V gene: TRBV6-5; CDR3 protein: CASSYGTELNSPLHF; CDR3 DNA: TGTGCCAGCAGTTATGGGACAGAGCTAAATTCACCCCTCCACTTT
J gene: TRBJ1-1; clone size: few; D gene: .; V gene: TRBV6-6; CDR3 protein: CASDRLGTEAFF; CDR3 DNA: TGTGCCAGCGACAGGCTCGGGACTGAAGCTTTCTTT
J gene: TRBJ1-5; clone size: .; D gene: .; V gene: TRBV30; CDR3 protein: CAWSDGQRHQPQHF; CDR3 DNA: TGTGCCTGGAGTGACGGACAGCGACATCAGCCCCAGCATTTT
J gene: TRBJ1-5; clone size: .; D gene: .; V gene: TRBV5-5; CDR3 protein: CASSLRGKNSNQPQHF; CDR3 DNA: TGTGCCAGCAGCTTGCGGGGGAAGAATAGCAATCAGCCCCAGCATTTT
J gene: TRBJ1-2; clone size: once; D gene: TRBD1; V gene: TRBV7-3; CDR3 protein: CASSPTPGTGFLGGYTF; CDR3 DNA: TGTGCCAGCAGCCCAACCCCCGGGACAGGCTTTCTCGGTGGCTACACCTTC
J gene: TRBJ1-5; clone size: .; D gene: TRBD1; V gene: TRBV4-2; CDR3 protein: CASSPWGDRGNQPQHF; CDR3 DNA: TGTGCCAGCAGCCCTTGGGGGGACAGGGGAAATCAGCCCCAGCATTTT
J gene: TRBJ2-1; clone size: .; D gene: .; V gene: TRBV27; CDR3 protein: CASSLGASLGEQFF; CDR3 DNA: TGTGCCAGCAGTTTAGGCGCTAGCCTTGGGGAGCAGTTCTTC
J gene: TRBJ2-7; clone size: .; D gene: .; V gene: TRBV10-3; CDR3 protein: CAISYPGNEQYF; CDR3 DNA: TGTGCCATCAGTTACCCGGGGAACGAGCAGTACTTC
J gene: TRBJ1-2; clone size: .; D gene: .; V gene: TRBV7-9; CDR3 protein: CASSLDGYGVGYTF; CDR3 DNA: TGTGCCAGCAGCTTAGATGGCTATGGGGTTGGCTACACCTTC
J gene: TRBJ2-1; clone size: .; D gene: .; V gene: TRBV19; CDR3 protein: CASSIGLGLSNNEQFF; CDR3 DNA: TGTGCCAGTAGTATTGGCCTTGGACTCAGCAACAATGAGCAGTTCTTC
J gene: TRBJ1-2; clone size: .; D gene: .; V gene: TRBV5-6; CDR3 protein: CASSLGGDGYTF; CDR3 DNA: TGTGCCAGCAGCTTGGGGGGAGATGGCTACACCTTC
J gene: TRBJ1-5; clone size: .; D gene: .; V gene: TRBV5-4; CDR3 protein: CASSLTGSNQPQHF; CDR3 DNA: TGTGCCAGCAGCCTGACAGGCAGCAATCAGCCCCAGCATTTT
J gene: TRBJ1-3; clone size: .; D gene: TRBD1; V gene: TRBV6-5; CDR3 protein: CASSYSDRAGSTIYF; CDR3 DNA: TGTGCCAGCAGTTACTCGGACAGGGCCGGAAGCACCATATATTTT
J gene: TRBJ1-6; clone size: .; D gene: TRBD1; V gene: TRBV4-3; CDR3 protein: CASSQDLDRGGSPLHF; CDR3 DNA: TGCGCCAGCAGCCAAGATCTTGACAGGGGAGGATCACCCCTCCACTTT
J gene: TRBJ1-2; clone size: .; D gene: TRBD1; V gene: TRBV5-1; CDR3 protein: CASSLSEGALGGYTF; CDR3 DNA: TGCGCCAGCAGCCTCTCCGAGGGGGCGCTGGGTGGCTACACCTTC
J gene: TRBJ2-7; clone size: .; D gene: .; V gene: TRBV5-1; CDR3 protein: CASSSRSSYEQYF; CDR3 DNA: TGCGCCAGCAGCTCTCGTAGCTCCTACGAGCAGTACTTC
J gene: TRBJ1-5; clone size: .; D gene: .; V gene: TRBV30; CDR3 protein: CAWSEVRGKGNQPQHF; CDR3 DNA: TGTGCCTGGAGTGAGGTACGGGGAAAAGGGAATCAGCCCCAGCATTTT
J gene: TRBJ2-2; clone size: .; D gene: TRBD1; V gene: TRBV18; CDR3 protein: CASSPQGAGELFF; CDR3 DNA: TGTGCCAGCTCACCCCAGGGGGCCGGGGAGCTGTTTTTT
J gene: TRBJ1-2; clone size: .; D gene: .; V gene: TRBV4-1; CDR3 protein: CASSTPKNYGYTF; CDR3 DNA: TGCGCCAGCAGCACCCCGAAGAACTATGGCTACACCTTC
J gene: TRBJ2-5; clone size: .; D gene: TRBD1; V gene: TRBV19; CDR3 protein: CASNPDSDRGQETQYF; CDR3 DNA: TGTGCCAGTAATCCCGACTCGGACAGGGGTCAAGAGACCCAGTACTTC
J gene: TRBJ1-1; clone size: .; D gene: .; V gene: TRBV27; CDR3 protein: CASSFTWDTEAFF; CDR3 DNA: TGTGCCAGCAGTTTTACGTGGGACACTGAAGCTTTCTTT
J gene: TRBJ2-1; clone size: .; D gene: .; V gene: TRBV6-6; CDR3 protein: CASSYSRQQPGEQFF; CDR3 DNA: TGTGCCAGCAGTTACTCGAGGCAGCAGCCTGGTGAGCAGTTCTTC
J gene: TRBJ2-3; clone size: .; D gene: .; V gene: TRBV5-1; CDR3 protein: CASSLVVNRAADTQYF; CDR3 DNA: TGCGCCAGCAGCTTGGTTGTGAACAGGGCTGCAGATACGCAGTATTTT
J gene: TRBJ1-3; clone size: .; D gene: .; V gene: TRBV6-4; CDR3 protein: CASSDSRDIFSGNTIYF; CDR3 DNA: TGTGCCAGCAGTGACTCGAGGGACATCTTCTCTGGAAACACCATATATTTT
J gene: TRBJ2-4; clone size: .; D gene: .; V gene: TRBV15; CDR3 protein: CATSREERPWDIQYF; CDR3 DNA: TGTGCCACCAGCAGAGAGGAGCGGCCATGGGACATTCAGTACTTC
J gene: TRBJ1-2; clone size: .; D gene: .; V gene: TRBV21-1; CDR3 protein: CASSKGQGDGYTF; CDR3 DNA: TGTGCCAGCAGCAAGGGACAGGGCGATGGCTACACCTTC
J gene: TRBJ2-5; clone size: .; D gene: .; V gene: TRBV14; CDR3 protein: CASSQDSARQRETQYF; CDR3 DNA: TGTGCCAGCAGCCAAGATTCGGCGCGGCAGCGAGAGACCCAGTACTTC
J gene: TRBJ2-1; clone size: .; D gene: TRBD2; V gene: TRBV11-2; CDR3 protein: CASSLVRLAINEQFF; CDR3 DNA: TGTGCCAGCAGTTTAGTAAGACTAGCGATTAATGAGCAGTTCTTC
J gene: TRBJ1-1; clone size: .; D gene: .; V gene: TRBV11-2; CDR3 protein: CASSLVSRGNTEAFF; CDR3 DNA: TGTGCCAGCAGCTTAGTGTCGAGGGGGAACACTGAAGCTTTCTTT
J gene: TRBJ2-1; clone size: once; D gene: .; V gene: TRBV9; CDR3 protein: CASSRGSGNYNEQFF; CDR3 DNA: TGTGCCAGCAGCCGAGGAAGCGGAAACTACAATGAGCAGTTCTTC
J gene: TRBJ2-6; clone size: .; D gene: TRBD1; V gene: TRBV7-9; CDR3 protein: CASSLGTGQGSFGANVLTF; CDR3 DNA: TGTGCCAGCAGCTTAGGTACAGGACAGGGGTCGTTTGGGGCCAACGTCCTGACTTTC
J gene: TRBJ2-7; clone size: .; D gene: .; V gene: TRBV6-5; CDR3 protein: CASSYRFAGTYEQYF; CDR3 DNA: TGTGCCAGCAGTTACAGGTTCGCAGGGACCTACGAGCAGTACTTC
J gene: TRBJ1-5; clone size: few; D gene: TRBD1; V gene: TRBV7-9; CDR3 protein: CASSAGTGGDQPQHF; CDR3 DNA: TGTGCCAGCAGCGCCGGGACAGGGGGCGATCAGCCCCAGCATTTT
J gene: TRBJ2-2; clone size: .; D gene: TRBD1; V gene: TRBV19; CDR3 protein: CASTNGQARTGELFF; CDR3 DNA: TGTGCCAGTACTAACGGACAGGCGCGCACCGGGGAGCTGTTTTTT
J gene: TRBJ1-4; clone size: .; D gene: TRBD1; V gene: TRBV7-9; CDR3 protein: CASSSGQGAEKLFF; CDR3 DNA: TGTGCCAGCAGCTCCGGACAGGGGGCGGAAAAACTGTTTTTT
J gene: TRBJ2-2; clone size: few; D gene: TRBD2; V gene: TRBV29-1; CDR3 protein: CSGSGGYTGELFF; CDR3 DNA: TGCAGCGGTAGCGGGGGGTACACCGGGGAGCTGTTTTTT
J gene: TRBJ1-2; clone size: .; D gene: TRBD1; V gene: TRBV19; CDR3 protein: CASTGTAYGYTF; CDR3 DNA: TGTGCCAGTACCGGGACAGCCTATGGCTACACCTTC
J gene: TRBJ2-7; clone size: .; D gene: TRBD2; V gene: TRBV5-1; CDR3 protein: CASSPSSGVGSSYEQYF; CDR3 DNA: TGCGCCAGCAGTCCGTCTAGCGGGGTTGGTAGCTCCTACGAGCAGTACTTC
J gene: TRBJ2-1; clone size: few; D gene: TRBD2; V gene: TRBV5-6; CDR3 protein: CASSSLPGTSGRSYEQFF; CDR3 DNA: TGTGCCAGCAGCTCACTACCGGGAACTAGCGGGAGGAGTTATGAGCAGTTCTTC
J gene: TRBJ1-4; clone size: .; D gene: .; V gene: TRBV29-1; CDR3 protein: CSVVDSYNEKLFF; CDR3 DNA: TGCAGCGTTGTGGACAGTTATAATGAAAAACTGTTTTTT
J gene: TRBJ1-1; clone size: .; D gene: .; V gene: TRBV18; CDR3 protein: CASSPSTGSGVPSEAFF; CDR3 DNA: TGTGCCAGCTCACCATCAACGGGTTCGGGCGTACCCTCGGAAGCTTTCTTT
J gene: TRBJ1-1; clone size: .; D gene: .; V gene: TRBV6-5; CDR3 protein: CASSYSFGGSNTEAFF; CDR3 DNA: TGTGCCAGCAGTTACTCGTTTGGGGGCTCGAACACTGAAGCTTTCTTT
J gene: TRBJ1-2; clone size: .; D gene: .; V gene: TRBV4-2; CDR3 protein: CASSQGWTGQTASRGYTF; CDR3 DNA: TGTGCCAGCAGCCAAGGATGGACGGGCCAGACGGCTTCTAGGGGCTACACCTTC
J gene: TRBJ2-2; clone size: .; D gene: TRBD2; V gene: TRBV27; CDR3 protein: CASSLSGGGTGELFF; CDR3 DNA: TGTGCCAGCAGTTTAAGCGGGGGAGGGACCGGGGAGCTGTTTTTT
J gene: TRBJ1-1; clone size: .; D gene: TRBD1; V gene: TRBV6-5; CDR3 protein: CASSLGGRTEAFF; CDR3 DNA: TGTGCCAGCAGCTTAGGGGGCCGGACTGAAGCTTTCTTT